The next 13 T cell receptor beta chains were all read from a single sample in a study of T cells in Graves' hyperthyroidism and ophthalmopathy. RNA transcripts were the template for amplifying TCR beta CDR3 regions. The TCR CDR3 was amplified in a first-round RT-PCR using the HTBI primer set. TCRdb reprocessed the multiplex PCR reads via MiXCR and lists one record per CDR3 protein. The repertoire has a few hundred thousand distinct CDR3 sequences, roughly 13% of them found once; the top ten carry 5.3%. The sample was blood. The receptors originated from a woman aged 18-29 years with Graves' hyperthyroidism.

About this clonotype: The junction does not match germline at one end; this may be a read error. This chain links TRBV27 with TRBJ2-3; 7 nucleotides align to TRBD2. Germline CDR1 is MNHEY and CDR2 is SMNVEV (reference sequence). There are 15 residues in the CDR3. The CDR3 loop reads CASGLLAGGTDTQYF. Here the CDR3 DNA reads TGTGCCAGCGGTTTACTCGCGGGAGGCACAGATACGCAGTATTTT.

Ten or more counts support this clonotype. The V call is TRBV5-1, the J call TRBJ2-1; 8 nucleotides agree with TRBD2. The CDR3 consists of 15 residues. Losses at the gene ends were 4 bases for V and 4 bases for J; bases not matched to a gene: 7. CDR1 and CDR2 from the germline V gene are SGHRS and YFSETQ. CDR3 coding DNA: TGCGCCAGCAGCGATAGCGGGGCGCGATACAATGAGCAGTTCTTC. Amino acids: CASSDSGARYNEQFF.

This clonotype occurred a few times. V and J are TRBV4-3 and TRBJ1-2; D is ambiguous. Germline V gene data show CDR1 as LGHNA and CDR2 as YSLEER. V was shortened by 1 base and J by 6 bases, with 18 bases between the two germline ends. There are 16 residues in the CDR3. Here the CDR3 DNA reads TGCGCCAGCAGCCAAGTAATTCCCACGGCCAATAATGGCTACACCTTC. Encoded protein: CASSQVIPTANNGYTF.

About this clonotype: Just one base apart from a much larger clone, this may be a read error. This chain uses TRBV20-1 with TRBJ2-1; 10 bases fit TRBD2. This CDR3 region has 14 residues. Germline V gives CDR1 DFQATT, CDR2 SNEGSKA (reference sequence). Written as DNA, the CDR3 is TGCAGTGCTAGAGTTACTAGCGGGATAAATGGGCAGTTCTTC. Protein product: CSARVTSGINGQFF.

This clonotype came up many times. The V gene is TRBV11-2, the J gene TRBJ2-2; D call uncertain. V lost 5 bases, J lost 6 bases, and 10 bases lay in between. Germline V lookup: CDR1 SGHAT, CDR2 FQNNGV. This CDR3 is built from 13 residues. CDR3 sequence reads: CASSASSAGELFF. CDR3 nucleotides: TGTGCCAGCAGCGCTTCTAGTGCCGGGGAGCTGTTTTTT.

V and J are TRBV5-7 and TRBJ1-1; no reliable D call. TRBV5-7 is given ORF status, its function remaining uncertain. Trimming removed 1 base from V and 1 base from J, with 5 bases in between. There are 13 residues in the CDR3. The CDR3 bases are TGTGCCAGCAGCTTGCATTCGAACACTGAAGCTTTCTTT. Protein product: CASSLHSNTEAFF.

J is TRBJ2-7 and V is TRBV5-5; a weak D match, TRBD1 (6 bases). Trimming left V 0 bases short and J 1 base short, with 11 bases between. Germline values: CDR1 SGHKS, CDR2 YYEKEE (reference sequence). This CDR3 comprises 15 residues. Written as DNA, the CDR3 is TGTGCCAGCAGCTTGGAACAGGGCCTGTCCTACGAGCAGTACTTC. It codes for CASSLEQGLSYEQYF. Drawing the rest from reference TRBV5-5 and TRBJ2-7, the complete variable domain is DAGVTQSPTHLIKTRGQQVTLRCSPISGHKSVSWYQQVLGQGPQFIFQYYEKEERGRGNFPDRFSARQFPNYSSELNVNALLLGDSALYLCASSLEQGLSYEQYFGPGTRLTVT.

Many counts were recorded for this clonotype. The V and J genes are TRBV2 and TRBJ1-2; the D gene is possibly TRBD1 (5 bases). The germline V and J ends were trimmed by 2 bases and 2 bases, with 9 bases remaining between them. The CDR3 is 14 residues long. Germline V gives CDR1 SNHLY, CDR2 FYNNEI. The CDR3 is CASSEWSGNYGYTF. DNA for the CDR3: TGTGCCAGCAGTGAATGGTCAGGGAACTATGGCTACACCTTC.

The CDR3 here is CASSLLGGPTEAFF. The DNA for the CDR3 is TGTGCCAGCAGCTTGTTAGGGGGGCCCACTGAAGCTTTCTTT. The rearrangement links TRBV11-2 to TRBJ1-1; D may be TRBD1 (6 bases). Germline CDR1 SGHAT, CDR2 FQNNGV. The V and J ends lost 3 bases and 4 bases respectively, with 12 bases between them. This CDR3 spans 14 amino acids.

Ten or more counts support this clonotype. J is TRBJ2-7 and V is TRBV27; 10 nucleotides match TRBD1. V trimming: 6 bases; J trimming: 4 bases; junction bases outside the gene matches: 6. This CDR3 spans 14 amino acids. In germline, CDR1 is MNHEY, CDR2 SMNVEV (reference sequence). Written as DNA, the CDR3 is TGTGCCAGCAGCGCCGGGACAGGGGCATACGAGCAGTACTTC. This encodes CASSAGTGAYEQYF.

This clonotype was picked up many times. The V call is TRBV7-3, the J call TRBJ2-1, with TRBD1 matching 8 bases. CDR1 and CDR2 from the germline V gene are SGHTA and FQGTGA. The CDR3 runs to 15 residues. With V trimmed by 1 base and J by 9 bases, 8 bases remained unmatched. CDR3 amino acids: CASSLIPGQGGEQFF. The CDR3 DNA follows: TGTGCCAGCAGCTTAATCCCCGGACAGGGAGGTGAGCAGTTCTTC.

This clonotype has a count of ten or more. The chain carries TRBV18 and TRBJ2-7, with TRBD1 as a possible D gene (6 bases). Trimming shortened V by 2 bases and J by 2 bases, and 13 bases separated the two germline ends. The CDR3 spans 15 residues. Germline CDR1 and CDR2: KGHSH and LQKENI. CDR3: CASSPSQRTAYEQYF. Written as DNA, the CDR3 is TGTGCCAGCTCACCAAGTCAGAGGACAGCCTACGAGCAGTACTTC.

The V and J genes are TRBV19 and TRBJ1-5; tentative D call: TRBD1 (6 bases). V was shortened by 5 bases and J by 4 bases, with 12 bases between the two germline ends. This CDR3 spans 14 amino acids. Germline values: CDR1 LNHDA, CDR2 SQIVND (reference sequence). The DNA of the CDR3 is TGTGCCAGTAGTGCCCTCGACAGGAATCAGCCCCAGCATTTT. Translated: CASSALDRNQPQHF.